Described below is a single T cell receptor beta chain sequence and its context. Antigen: not known. The sample belongs to a study of cytomegalovirus exposure and HLA in healthy donors. Study outcomes and limitations: Across all donors, roughly uniform sequencing depth was an assumption of the presence/absence analyses.

PCR amplification relied on 60 Vbeta primers (plus 13 Jbeta primers). Produced via immunoSEQ multiplex PCR; TCRdb's table is partial and in-frame only. The data hold approximately 80,000 clones, with over 60% observed a single time. The sample was PBMCs. The origin of this receptor is a woman in her thirties or forties in good health and CMV-seropositive.

CDR3 region: CASSLGISTTDTQYF. The CDR3 bases are TGTGCCAGCAGCTTAGGGATTAGCACCACAGATACGCAGTATTTT. The rearrangement joins TRBV7-9 to TRBJ2-3; D is undetermined. Germline assignment: CDR1 SEHNR and CDR2 FQNEAQ (reference sequence). The length of the CDR3 is 15 residues. Between the trimmed V and J ends, which lost 1 base and 2 bases, there was a span of 10 bases.